This T cell receptor beta chain was sequenced during a study of human T cells and chemical hapten exposure. Study observations and caveats: Alopecia affecting every donor means their immune response may not match healthy people's. While controls formed fewer of them, expanded TCRs formed significantly more large CDR3 similarity clusters.

Time point defined: patch test 2, 6 weeks after DPC sensitization. Regarding treatment: therapeutic diphenylcyclopropenone sensitization with weekly scalp DPC. TCRdb reprocessed the RACE reads via MiXCR and lists one record per CDR3 protein. The data contain 65,000 to 95,000 distinct CDR3 sequences, approximately 6.6% of them seen just once; the ten biggest clones take up around 1.3%. The table lists this clonotype with many counts. Its antigen is not identified. Germline CDR1 reads SGHRS; CDR2 reads YFSETQ. CDR3 size: 15 residues. J lost 5 bases, V lost 2 bases, and 7 bases had no gene match. This receptor was obtained from a woman aged 25 to 39 with alopecia areata. Some clones in this sample may be carry-over from other donors' samples. This sequence joins TRBV5-1 and TRBJ1-1; the match to TRBD1 covers 9 bases. The source material was whole blood, sampled in connection with sensitization to the hapten diphenylcyclopropenone (DPC). CDR3 residues: CASSFETGGRTEAFF. The CDR3 DNA is TGCGCCAGCAGCTTTGAAACAGGGGGCAGGACTGAAGCTTTCTTT.